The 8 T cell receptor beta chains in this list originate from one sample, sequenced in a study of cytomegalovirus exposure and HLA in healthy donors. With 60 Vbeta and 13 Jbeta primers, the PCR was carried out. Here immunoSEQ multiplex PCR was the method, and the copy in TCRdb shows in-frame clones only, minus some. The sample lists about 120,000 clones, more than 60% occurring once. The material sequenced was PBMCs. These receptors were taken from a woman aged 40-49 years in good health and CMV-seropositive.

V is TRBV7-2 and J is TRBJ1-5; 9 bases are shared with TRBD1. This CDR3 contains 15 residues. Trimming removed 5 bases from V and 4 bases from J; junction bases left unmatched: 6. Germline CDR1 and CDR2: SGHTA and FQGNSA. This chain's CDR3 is CASSRGQGGNQPQHF. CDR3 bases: TGTGCCAGCAGCCGGGGACAGGGCGGAAATCAGCCCCAGCATTTT.

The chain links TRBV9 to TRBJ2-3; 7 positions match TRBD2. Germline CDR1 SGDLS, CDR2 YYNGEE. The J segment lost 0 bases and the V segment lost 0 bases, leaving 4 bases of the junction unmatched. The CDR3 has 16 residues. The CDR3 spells CASSVGNSGSTDTQYF. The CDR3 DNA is TGTGCCAGCAGCGTAGGTAATAGCGGGAGCACAGATACGCAGTATTTT.

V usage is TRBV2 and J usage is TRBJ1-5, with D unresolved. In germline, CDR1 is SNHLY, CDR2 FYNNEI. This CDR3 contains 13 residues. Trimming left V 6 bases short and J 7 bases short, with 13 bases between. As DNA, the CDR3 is TGTGCCAGCAGAGAGGGCCCCGGGCAGCCCCAGCATTTT. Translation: CASREGPGQPQHF.

The DNA for the CDR3 is TGTGCCAGCAGCTTGGGCACAGGGGGCGAGAGCTATGGCTACACCTTC. It codes for CASSLGTGGESYGYTF. The chain recombines TRBV7-9 with TRBJ1-2; 9 bases line up with TRBD1. Germline V lookup: CDR1 SEHNR, CDR2 FQNEAQ (reference sequence). The CDR3 is 16 amino acids. With 3 bases clipped from V and 4 bases from J, the junction kept 9 bases outside the gene matches.

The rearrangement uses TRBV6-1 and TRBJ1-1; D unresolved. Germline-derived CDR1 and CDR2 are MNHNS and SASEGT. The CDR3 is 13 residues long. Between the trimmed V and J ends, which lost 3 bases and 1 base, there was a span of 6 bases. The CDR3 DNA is TGTGCCAGCAGTGAGAACAGGAACACTGAAGCTTTCTTT. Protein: CASSENRNTEAFF.

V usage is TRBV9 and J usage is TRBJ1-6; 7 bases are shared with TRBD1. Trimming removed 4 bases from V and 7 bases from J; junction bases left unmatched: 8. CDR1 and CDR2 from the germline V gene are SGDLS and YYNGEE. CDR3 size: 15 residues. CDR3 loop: CASSFRDRVNSPLHF. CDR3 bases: TGTGCCAGCAGCTTCCGAGACAGGGTCAATTCACCCCTCCACTTT.

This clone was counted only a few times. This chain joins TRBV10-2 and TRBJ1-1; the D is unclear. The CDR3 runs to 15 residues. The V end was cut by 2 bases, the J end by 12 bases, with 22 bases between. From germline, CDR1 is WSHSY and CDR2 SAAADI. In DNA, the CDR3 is TGCGCCAGCAGTGAGGTTGCGTTGAGGCCAATGTCCCCTTTCTTT. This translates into CASSEVALRPMSPFF.

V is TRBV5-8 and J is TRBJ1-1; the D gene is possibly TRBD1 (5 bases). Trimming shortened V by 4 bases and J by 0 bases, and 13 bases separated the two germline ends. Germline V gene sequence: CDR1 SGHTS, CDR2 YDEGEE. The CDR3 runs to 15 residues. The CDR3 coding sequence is TGTGCCAGCAGCCACCGGGACTTTTTGAACACTGAAGCTTTCTTT. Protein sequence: CASSHRDFLNTEAFF. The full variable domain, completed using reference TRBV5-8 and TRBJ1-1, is EAGVTQSPTHLIKTRGQQATLRCSPISGHTSVYWYQQALGLGLQFLLWYDEGEERNRGNFPPRFSGRQFPNYSSELNVNALELEDSALYLCASSHRDFLNTEAFFGQGTRLTVV.